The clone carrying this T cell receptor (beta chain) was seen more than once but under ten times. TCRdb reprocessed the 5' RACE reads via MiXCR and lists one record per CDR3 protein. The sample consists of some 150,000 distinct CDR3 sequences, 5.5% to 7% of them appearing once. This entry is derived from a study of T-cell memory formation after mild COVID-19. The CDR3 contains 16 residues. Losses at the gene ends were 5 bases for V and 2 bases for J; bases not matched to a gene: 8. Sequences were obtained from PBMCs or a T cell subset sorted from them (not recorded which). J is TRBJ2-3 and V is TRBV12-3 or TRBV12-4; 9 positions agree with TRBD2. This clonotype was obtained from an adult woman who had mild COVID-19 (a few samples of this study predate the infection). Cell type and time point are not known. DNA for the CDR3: TGTGCCAGCAGTCTCCAACTAGCGGGTAACACAGATACGCAGTATTTT. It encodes CASSLQLAGNTDTQYF.